The source of this TCR beta chain is a study of blood T cells in healthy people across ages. Isolated PBMCs totaled at least 7 million in each sample. Primed by a sample-barcoded 5' primer and a J-beta primer mix, a second PCR proceeded for 7 to 11 cycles. Each TCR beta cDNA got a 12-nucleotide random molecular identifier. TCRdb used MiXCR to reprocess the 5' RACE reads, holding one entry per CDR3 protein. The table shows around 1,500,000 distinct CDR3 sequences, with about 30% occurring only once. Trimming removed 2 bases from V and 13 bases from J, with 18 bases in between. Germline-derived CDR1 and CDR2 are SNHLY and FYNNEI. The CDR3 runs 14 residues.

This chain joins TRBV2 and TRBJ2-1; possible D gene TRBD1, 6 bases. This clonotype originated in a woman between 25 and 40 years old in good health. Material for sequencing was blood. The CDR3 loop is CASSEFRGPGHQFF. CDR3 coding DNA: TGTGCCAGCAGTGAATTTAGAGGTCCGGGACACCAGTTCTTC.